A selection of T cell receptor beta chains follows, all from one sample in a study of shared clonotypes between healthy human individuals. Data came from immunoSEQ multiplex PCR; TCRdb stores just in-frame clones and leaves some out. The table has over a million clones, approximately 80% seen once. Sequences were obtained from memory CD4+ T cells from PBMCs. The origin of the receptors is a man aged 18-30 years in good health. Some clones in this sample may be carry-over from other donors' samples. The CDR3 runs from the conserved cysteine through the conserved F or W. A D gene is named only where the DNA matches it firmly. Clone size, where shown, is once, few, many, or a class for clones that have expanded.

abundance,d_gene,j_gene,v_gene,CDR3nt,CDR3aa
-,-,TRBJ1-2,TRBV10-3,TGTGCCATCAGCGGAGAGTTCAGTGGCTACACCTTC,CAISGEFSGYTF
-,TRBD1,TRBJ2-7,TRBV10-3,TGTGCCACCACACCGACAGGGAAGGACTACGAGCAGTACTTC,CATTPTGKDYEQYF
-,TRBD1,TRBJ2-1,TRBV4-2,TGTGCCAGCAGCCTAGCAGGGGGTGGAGATGAGCAGTTCTTC,CASSLAGGGDEQFF
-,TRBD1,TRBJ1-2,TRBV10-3,TGTGCCATCAGCACGACAGGGTGGGACTATGGCTACACCTTC,CAISTTGWDYGYTF
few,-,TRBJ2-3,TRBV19,TGTGCCAGTAGTATAGACCCGGGCTCCAATACGCAGTATTTT,CASSIDPGSNTQYF
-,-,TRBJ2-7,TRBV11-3,TGTGCCAGCAGCTTATTGAGTGGCGAGCAGTACTTC,CASSLLSGEQYF
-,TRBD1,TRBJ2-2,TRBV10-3,TGTGCCACCAATAAGGGGGCCGCCGCCGGGGAGCTGTTTTTT,CATNKGAAAGELFF
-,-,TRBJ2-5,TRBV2,TGTGCAGCGCAAAGGGAGAGACAGGCGACCCAGTACTTC,CAAQRERQATQYF
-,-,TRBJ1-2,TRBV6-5,TGTGCCAGCAGTTTCAAAGGGACGGCTGGCTACACCTTC,CASSFKGTAGYTF
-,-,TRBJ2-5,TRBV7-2,TGTGCCAGCAGCTTAGCTATTGGGCCCGGAAGGGAGACCCAGTACTTC,CASSLAIGPGRETQYF
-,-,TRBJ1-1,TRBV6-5,TGTGCCAGCAGTAGGGACGGAGGTGAAGCTTTCTTT,CASSRDGGEAFF
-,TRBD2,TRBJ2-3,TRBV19,TGTGCCGGGAGGACTAGCGGATCAGATACGCAGTATTTT,CAGRTSGSDTQYF
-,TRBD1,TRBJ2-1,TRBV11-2,TGTGCCAGCAGCGACAGGGTTTACGATGAGCAGTTCTTC,CASSDRVYDEQFF
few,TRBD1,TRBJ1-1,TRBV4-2,TGTGCCAGCAGCCGATCCCTATTTGGACAGGGAAATACTGAAGCTTTCTTT,CASSRSLFGQGNTEAFF
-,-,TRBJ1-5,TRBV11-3,TGTGCCAGCAGCTTCGGATCCCTTGTAGGGGACTATAGCAATCAGCCCCAGCATTTT,CASSFGSLVGDYSNQPQHF
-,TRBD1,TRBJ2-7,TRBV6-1,TGTGCCAGCAGTGAACATGATCCCGGGACAGGGAACGAGCAGTACTTC,CASSEHDPGTGNEQYF
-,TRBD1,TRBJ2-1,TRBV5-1,TGCGCCAGCAGCATAGGGGGCATAGGGGAAAACAATGAGCAGTTCTTC,CASSIGGIGENNEQFF
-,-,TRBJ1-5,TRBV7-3,TGTGCCAGCAGCTTAATGACAGAGAATCAGCCCCAGCATTTT,CASSLMTENQPQHF
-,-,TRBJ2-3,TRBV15,TGTGCCACTCAACTACAGGGCCGCACAGATACGCAGTATTTT,CATQLQGRTDTQYF
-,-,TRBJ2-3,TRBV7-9,TGTGCCAGCAGCCTCGGTGGCACAGATACGCAGTATTTT,CASSLGGTDTQYF
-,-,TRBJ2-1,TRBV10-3,TGTGCCATCAGTGATGGCAGGCCCAATGAGCAGTTCTTC,CAISDGRPNEQFF
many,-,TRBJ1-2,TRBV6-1,TGTGCCAGCAGTGAGGGACTCCGCCTTGCAGGCTATGGCTACACCTTC,CASSEGLRLAGYGYTF
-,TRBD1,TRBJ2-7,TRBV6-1,TGTGCCAGCAGTCTTACCGGACAGGGGGACCAGTACTTC,CASSLTGQGDQYF
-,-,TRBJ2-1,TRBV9,TGTGCCAGCAGCGTTGCAGGACACAATGAGCAGTTCTTC,CASSVAGHNEQFF
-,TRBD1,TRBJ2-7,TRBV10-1,TGCGCCAGCAGTGAGTCATTGGGACAGGGATTCTCCGGCCACGAGCAGTACTTC,CASSESLGQGFSGHEQYF
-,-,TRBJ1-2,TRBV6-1,TGTGCCAGCAGTGACCCTCGATGGGGGGGGTTAGGCTACACCTTC,CASSDPRWGGLGYTF
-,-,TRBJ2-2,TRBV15,TGTGCCACCAGCTGGCGGAACACCGGGGAGCTGTTTTTT,CATSWRNTGELFF
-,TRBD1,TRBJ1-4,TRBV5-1,TGCGCCAGCAGCTTGGAGACAGGGGTGGGTGAAAAACTGTTTTTT,CASSLETGVGEKLFF
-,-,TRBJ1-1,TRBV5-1,TGCGCCAGCAGCCCCTGGGAACCCCGTAACACTGAAGCTTTCTTT,CASSPWEPRNTEAFF
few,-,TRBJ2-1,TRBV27,TGTGCCAGCAGTCCCCGCGGACGCGGTGAGCAGTTCTTC,CASSPRGRGEQFF
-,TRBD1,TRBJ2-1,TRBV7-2,TGTGCCGCGCAGGGGGTACGTTCCTACAATGAGCAGTTCTTC,CAAQGVRSYNEQFF
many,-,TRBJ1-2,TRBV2,TGTGCCAGCAGCTCCTCAGGGGCCGGCTACACCTTC,CASSSSGAGYTF
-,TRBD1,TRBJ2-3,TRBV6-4,TGTGCCAGCAGTGACTTCACAGGGGATGATACGCAGTATTTT,CASSDFTGDDTQYF
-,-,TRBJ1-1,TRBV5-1,TGCGCCAGCAGCGGGGCGGTGAACACTGAAGCTTTCTTT,CASSGAVNTEAFF
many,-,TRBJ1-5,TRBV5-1,TGCGCCAGCAGCATCGGACTATCAGGGCCCCAGCATTTT,CASSIGLSGPQHF
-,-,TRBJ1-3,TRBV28,TGTGCCAGCAGTCTAAGAAACACCATATATTTT,CASSLRNTIYF
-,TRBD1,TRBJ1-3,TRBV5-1,TGCGCCAGCAGCTCCGGCCGGGACAGGGCCCGGGGAAACACCATATATTTT,CASSSGRDRARGNTIYF
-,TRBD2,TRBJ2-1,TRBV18,TGTGCCAGCTCACCAGAAGGACTAGCAGACGCCAATGAGCAGTTCTTC,CASSPEGLADANEQFF
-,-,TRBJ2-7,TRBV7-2,TGTGCCAGCAGCTTGTCCAGAACCGAGCAGTACTTC,CASSLSRTEQYF
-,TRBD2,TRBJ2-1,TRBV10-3,TGTGCCATCAGCGCGACTAGCGGGAATTCCTACAATGAGCAGTTCTTC,CAISATSGNSYNEQFF
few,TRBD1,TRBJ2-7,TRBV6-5,TGTGCCAGCAGCCCCCGGGACAGCTCCTACGAGCAGTACTTC,CASSPRDSSYEQYF
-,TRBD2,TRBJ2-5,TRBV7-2,TGTGCCAGCAGCTCAACTAGCGGGAGTTGGCAAGAGACCCAGTACTTC,CASSSTSGSWQETQYF
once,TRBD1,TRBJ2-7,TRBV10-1,TGCGCCAGCAGTTGGACAGGGGACTACGAGCAGTACTTC,CASSWTGDYEQYF
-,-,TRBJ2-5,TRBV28,TGTGCCAGCAGTGGCGGGACCTCCGAAGAGACCCAGTACTTC,CASSGGTSEETQYF
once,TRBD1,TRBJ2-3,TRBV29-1,TGCAGCACCTACTCCAATACAGGGGCGCAGTATTTT,CSTYSNTGAQYF